A selection of T cell receptor beta chains follows, all from one sample in a study of blood T cell repertoires in COVID-19. Measured with immunoSEQ multiplex PCR; TCRdb has only the in-frame clones, and not every one. The top ten clones hold 3% of a sample with some 250,000 clones, around 87% of them seen once. What was sequenced was peripheral blood. These receptors were collected from a woman under 40 who had recovered from COVID-19. Both conserved end residues are part of each CDR3. A D gene is named only where the DNA matches it firmly. Size is stated for part of the rows, as once, few or many counts, or as a class when the clone is expanded.

V	J	D	size	DNA	CDR3
TRBV7-2	TRBJ1-6	TRBD1	few	TGTGCCAGCAGCCCAGGACAGGGAAAATCACCCCTCCACTTT	CASSPGQGKSPLHF
TRBV5-1	TRBJ2-2	TRBD2	once	TGCGCCAGCAGGACTAGCGGGGGGCCCGGGGAGCTGTTTTTT	CASRTSGGPGELFF
TRBV27	TRBJ2-7	TRBD1	NA	TGTGCCAGCTATTCTCTTAATGGGGGACAGGGTGCGTACGAGCAGTACTTC	CASYSLNGGQGAYEQYF
TRBV18	TRBJ2-7	TRBD1	NA	TGTGCCAGCTCACCTGGACAGGGGGCCTACGAGCAGTACTTC	CASSPGQGAYEQYF
TRBV5-6	TRBJ2-5	NA	NA	TGTGCCAGCAGCTTACGCCGGGGACAAGAGACCCAGTACTTC	CASSLRRGQETQYF
TRBV27	TRBJ2-1	TRBD2	NA	TGTGCCAGCAGTTTATTAGCGGGGGGAGATTACAATGAGCAGTTCTTC	CASSLLAGGDYNEQFF
TRBV9	TRBJ2-5	TRBD2	NA	TGTGCCAGCAGCATCGGGACTAGCGGGGTTCAAGAGACCCAGTACTTC	CASSIGTSGVQETQYF
TRBV10-3	TRBJ1-2	TRBD1	NA	TGTGCCATCAGTTGGACAGGGGAGGACTATGGCTACACCTTC	CAISWTGEDYGYTF
TRBV5-1	TRBJ2-1	TRBD2	NA	TGCGCCAGCAGTTACGAGCGGGGGGGCCCCGATGAGCAGTTCTTC	CASSYERGGPDEQFF
TRBV6-6	TRBJ2-6	NA	NA	TGTGCCAGCAGTCCACTGCGGGAAACCTCTGGGGCCAACGTCCTGACTTTC	CASSPLRETSGANVLTF
TRBV10-3	TRBJ1-1	NA	NA	TGTGCCATCAAGACAGCCGAGAACACTGAAGCTTTCTTT	CAIKTAENTEAFF
TRBV4-1	TRBJ1-2	TRBD1	NA	TGCGCCAGCAGCTACCTGAGCAGTGGACAGGGGTCCTATGGCTACACCTTC	CASSYLSSGQGSYGYTF
TRBV27	TRBJ1-2	TRBD1	NA	TGTGCCAGCAGTTTAGGACAGGGGGGTAGTTATGGCTACACCTTC	CASSLGQGGSYGYTF
TRBV18	TRBJ1-2	TRBD1	NA	TGTGCCAGCTCACCACTCGTGACAGGGGAGGGCTACACCTTC	CASSPLVTGEGYTF
TRBV12-3/TRBV12-4	TRBJ2-1	NA	NA	TGTGCCAGCAGCGGACAAGGGGGGGATGAGCAGTTCTTC	CASSGQGGDEQFF
TRBV7-6	TRBJ2-3	TRBD2	NA	TGTGCCAGCAGCCCCCAGGCCGCGGGGAGGGCGGGCACTAGCACAGATACGCAGTATTTT	CASSPQAAGRAGTSTDTQYF
TRBV27	TRBJ1-1	TRBD1	NA	TGTGCCAGCAGGGCGCCATGGGACCAAACAGGGGATCGGGCGAACACTGAAGCTTTCTTT	CASRAPWDQTGDRANTEAFF
TRBV28	TRBJ1-1	TRBD1	NA	TGTGCCAGCAATACAGGGGGGAACACTGAAGCTTTCTTT	CASNTGGNTEAFF
TRBV12-2	TRBJ1-1	NA	NA	TGTGCAAGTCGCTTAGATCCAGGTCTACACACTGAAGCTTTCTTT	CASRLDPGLHTEAFF
TRBV18	TRBJ1-3	NA	NA	TGTGCCAGCTCACCATTAAGGCAGGATGCTGGAAACACCATATATTTT	CASSPLRQDAGNTIYF
TRBV4-1	TRBJ2-7	TRBD1	few	TGCGCCAGCAGCCCACAGACAGGGTTGGGCTACGAGCAGTACTTC	CASSPQTGLGYEQYF
TRBV4-1	TRBJ2-5	TRBD2	NA	TGCGCCAGCAGCCAGAGCGGGGGCGCAGAGACCCAGTACTTC	CASSQSGGAETQYF
TRBV12-5	TRBJ2-2	NA	NA	TGTGCTAGTGGTTGGAGTACCGTAAACACCGGGGAGCTGTTTTTT	CASGWSTVNTGELFF
TRBV7-3	TRBJ1-6	NA	NA	TGTGCCAGCAGCTTAACGGCCAGGGGCCCCCTCCACTTT	CASSLTARGPLHF
TRBV10-3	TRBJ1-1	NA	NA	TGTGCCATCAGCGTCGCAGAGGGAACAAACACTGAAGCTTTCTTT	CAISVAEGTNTEAFF
TRBV5-4	TRBJ2-2	TRBD2	NA	TGTGCCAGCAGTGAACCGGGACTAGCGGGGAACACCGGGGAGCTGTTTTTT	CASSEPGLAGNTGELFF
TRBV2	TRBJ2-3	TRBD1	NA	TGTGCCAGCAGGTGGGGACAGGGTGACGATACGCAGTATTTT	CASRWGQGDDTQYF
TRBV7-2	TRBJ1-3	NA	NA	TGTGCCAGCAGCTTAGATCGCCGGGTCGGAAACACCATATATTTT	CASSLDRRVGNTIYF
TRBV7-9	TRBJ1-5	NA	NA	TGTGCCAGCAGCTTAGTACACCCTCCTCAGCCCCAGCATTTT	CASSLVHPPQPQHF
TRBV6-5	TRBJ1-1	NA	NA	TGTGCCAGCAGGGACAGTCGCACTGAAGCTTTCTTT	CASRDSRTEAFF
TRBV27	TRBJ2-7	NA	NA	TGTGCCAGCAGTTTTAGTTCCTCCTACGAGCAGTACTTC	CASSFSSSYEQYF
TRBV2	TRBJ1-1	NA	NA	TGTGCCAGGGCGGGACGGCTGAACACTGAAGCTTTCTTT	CARAGRLNTEAFF
TRBV6-5	TRBJ2-1	TRBD1	NA	TGTGCCAGCAGTTACGTTCGGACAGGGGGTGAGCAGTTCTTC	CASSYVRTGGEQFF
TRBV7-2	TRBJ1-5	NA	once	TGTGCCAGCAGCTTAGAAGTCGGGCCCCAGCATTTT	CASSLEVGPQHF
TRBV12-5	TRBJ2-4	NA	NA	TGTGCTAGTGGTTTTTTTTCGGGGGTAGCCAAAAACATTCAGTACTTC	CASGFFSGVAKNIQYF
TRBV7-7	TRBJ2-1	TRBD1	NA	TGTGCCAGCAGCTTGGAGAGGGGGCTGCCCAATGAGCAGTTCTTC	CASSLERGLPNEQFF
TRBV5-3	TRBJ1-1	NA	NA	TGTGCCAGAAGCTTGGGTACAGCCGAGACGGGGGTTTTGTGCACTGAAGCTTTCTTT	CARSLGTAETGVLCTEAFF
TRBV27	TRBJ1-1	NA	NA	TGTGCCAGCAGTTTATCGCCCAGGGTGAGTGAAGCTTTCTTT	CASSLSPRVSEAFF
TRBV5-4	TRBJ1-4	NA	NA	TGTGCCAGCAGCTCTGCTTCGGATAGCGCCAATGAAAAACTGTTTTTT	CASSSASDSANEKLFF
TRBV5-4	TRBJ2-1	NA	few	TGTGCCAGCAGCTTGGAGCTCACTAGTCAGTTCTTC	CASSLELTSQFF
TRBV5-1	TRBJ2-3	TRBD2	NA	TGCGCCAGCAGCTCCCAAACCACGCTAGCGGGGGGCCTGGATACGCAGTATTTT	CASSSQTTLAGGLDTQYF
TRBV2	TRBJ1-2	NA	NA	TGTGCCAGCGGCGCAGGCAACTATGGCTACACCTTC	CASGAGNYGYTF
TRBV2	TRBJ1-6	TRBD1	NA	TGTGCCAGCAGTGAAGTCAGGGGGGATTCACCCCTCCACTTT	CASSEVRGDSPLHF
TRBV30	TRBJ1-2	NA	NA	TGTGCCTGGACCTACCCCGGAGAGGCCTTTGTTAACTATGGCTACACCTTC	CAWTYPGEAFVNYGYTF
TRBV19	TRBJ2-2	NA	once	TGTGCCAGTAGCCCAGGGGACCCCGGGGAGCTGTTTTTT	CASSPGDPGELFF
TRBV19	TRBJ1-5	NA	NA	TGTGCCAGTAGTTGGGGGGGTAGCAATCAGCCCCAGCATTTT	CASSWGGSNQPQHF
TRBV11-2	TRBJ2-2	TRBD1	NA	TGTGCCAGCAGCCTGACAGGGCCGAACACCGGGGAGCTGTTTTTT	CASSLTGPNTGELFF
TRBV21-1	TRBJ2-1	NA	NA	TGTGCCAGCAGCTGCATTTCTACAGCGGGGGGCCGCTCCTACAATGAGCAGTTCTTC	CASSCISTAGGRSYNEQFF
TRBV7-9	TRBJ2-7	TRBD1	NA	TGTGCCAGCAGTCTCACAGGGGTCTACGAGCAGTACTTC	CASSLTGVYEQYF
TRBV29-1	TRBJ1-4	TRBD1	NA	TGCAGCGGCTCAGGGGGAGCTAATGAAAAACTGTTTTTT	CSGSGGANEKLFF
TRBV7-9	TRBJ1-5	NA	NA	TGTGCCAGCAGCTTAGAGGGGGGGCAGCCCCAGCATTTT	CASSLEGGQPQHF
TRBV18	TRBJ2-1	NA	NA	TGTGCCAGCTCACCCTCCGATGAGCAGTTCTTC	CASSPSDEQFF
TRBV11-2	TRBJ2-3	TRBD2	NA	TGTGCCAGCAGAGTAGCGGGGGGCCGATATACGCAGTATTTT	CASRVAGGRYTQYF
TRBV6-2/TRBV6-3	TRBJ2-4	TRBD2	once	TGTGCCAGCAGTTTGACTAGCGGTGACATCATTCAGTACTTC	CASSLTSGDIIQYF
TRBV6-2/TRBV6-3	TRBJ2-7	TRBD1	NA	TGTGCCAGCAGTTACAACGACAGGGCCCTCTACGAGCAGTACTTC	CASSYNDRALYEQYF
TRBV3-1/TRBV3-2	TRBJ2-3	TRBD2	NA	TGTGCCAGCAGGGTAGAGCATCGAGCGGGGGCTCTCACAGATACGCAGTATTTT	CASRVEHRAGALTDTQYF
TRBV3-1/TRBV3-2	TRBJ2-7	TRBD2	NA	TGTGCCAGCAGCCAAGATATGCTAGCGGGGGAATTCTACGAGCAGTACTTC	CASSQDMLAGEFYEQYF
TRBV5-6	TRBJ1-6	TRBD1	NA	TGTGCCAGCAGCGGGAGACAGGGGGCGAGAATGTGGGCACCCCTCCACTTT	CASSGRQGARMWAPLHF
TRBV7-2	TRBJ2-5	TRBD2	NA	TGTGCCAGCAGCCTTATCGTCCTAGCGGGGAAAGAGACCCAGTACTTC	CASSLIVLAGKETQYF
TRBV19	TRBJ2-1	TRBD1	NA	TGTGCCAGTAGTAAGAGGGTGGGACAGCTCTACAATGAGCAGTTCTTC	CASSKRVGQLYNEQFF